Following are 27 T cell receptor beta chains from one sample sequenced in a study of blood T cell repertoires in COVID-19. Here immunoSEQ multiplex PCR was the method, and the copy in TCRdb shows in-frame clones only, minus some. The table records about 210,000 clones, 87% of them present only once. The source material was PBMCs or T cells enriched from blood (not recorded which). These receptors were taken from a man aged 25-40 years in a cohort exposed to, infected with or recovered from COVID-19 (not recorded which).

The V call is TRBV7-2, the J call TRBJ2-7; possibly TRBD2 for D (6 bases). Trimming removed 3 bases from V and 0 bases from J, with 12 bases in between. This CDR3 comprises 15 residues. Germline V gene sequence: CDR1 SGHTA, CDR2 FQGNSA. The CDR3 protein is CASSFAGSSSYEQYF. The CDR3 nucleotides are TGTGCCAGCAGCTTCGCGGGGTCAAGCTCCTACGAGCAGTACTTC.

The V and J genes are TRBV5-1 and TRBJ2-7; 9 bases agree with TRBD1. V trimming: 0 bases; J trimming: 1 base; junction bases outside the gene matches: 11. This CDR3 is 18 amino acids long. Germline V gene sequence: CDR1 SGHRS, CDR2 YFSETQ. CDR3 region: CASSLAGTGPQGSYEQYF. The CDR3 DNA is TGCGCCAGCAGCTTGGCCGGGACAGGGCCTCAGGGTTCCTACGAGCAGTACTTC.

This clone occurred a few times. The chain couples TRBV6-5 to TRBJ2-1; 7 bases match TRBD2. This CDR3 contains 11 residues. CDR1 MNHEY and CDR2 SVGAGI come from the germline V gene. The J segment lost 9 bases and the V segment lost 8 bases, leaving 4 bases of the junction unmatched. The CDR3 is CASRDYVEQFF. In nucleotides, the CDR3 is TGTGCCAGCCGGGACTACGTTGAGCAGTTCTTC.

This clone was detected only once. This chain joins TRBV28 and TRBJ2-3; 7 positions match TRBD1. After removal of 8 bases from V and 4 bases from J, the junction contained 15 bases not matched to a gene. The CDR3 spans 16 residues. Germline CDR1 is MDHEN and CDR2 is SYDVKM. The CDR3 reads CASLSPGNRGSDTQYF. As DNA, the CDR3 is TGTGCCAGCCTATCCCCCGGGAACAGGGGTTCAGATACGCAGTATTTT.

This chain links TRBV7-9 with TRBJ2-2; D perhaps matches TRBD1 (6 bases). The CDR3 spans 15 residues. Trimming removed 2 bases at V and 4 bases at J, with 11 bases between. Germline loops: CDR1 SEHNR, CDR2 FQNEAQ (reference sequence). The CDR3 region is CASSLNAGATGELFF. Written as DNA, the CDR3 is TGTGCCAGCAGCTTAAACGCAGGGGCCACCGGGGAGCTGTTTTTT.

This clone was picked up one time. V and J are TRBV15 and TRBJ1-2; 7 nucleotides match TRBD1. Germline-derived CDR1 and CDR2 are LNHNV and YYDKDF (reference sequence). The V and J ends lost 7 bases and 7 bases, in that order; junction bases with no gene match: 9. The CDR3 covers 13 residues. The CDR3, as DNA: TGTGCCACCAACCCGGGGCAGGGGGTTGGCTACACCTTC. This encodes CATNPGQGVGYTF.

This chain connects TRBV7-6 to TRBJ2-7; D may be TRBD1 (5 bases). The CDR3 loop spans 19 amino acids. With 3 bases removed from V and 1 base from J, the gap between germline ends came to 25 bases. Per germline, CDR1 SGHVS and CDR2 FNYEAQ. The chain's CDR3 is CASSLDVQGPGALSYEQYF. CDR3 bases: TGTGCCAGCAGCTTGGATGTTCAGGGCCCTGGGGCCCTATCCTACGAGCAGTACTTC.

The rearrangement joins TRBV29-1 to TRBJ2-7; D is undetermined. Germline V lookup: CDR1 SQVTM, CDR2 ANQGSEA. CDR3 length: 12 amino acids. V was cut by 6 bases and J by 5 bases, with 14 bases left in between. CDR3 sequence reads: CSVDTESNEQYF. The CDR3 DNA reads TGCAGCGTAGACACAGAGTCCAACGAGCAGTACTTC.

This chain connects TRBV27 to TRBJ1-4; TRBD1 agrees at 7 bases. CDR1 is MNHEY and CDR2 is SMNVEV in the germline V gene (reference sequence). V shed 8 bases and J 6 bases; nucleotides not matched to a gene: 6. The CDR3 is made up of 13 amino acids. The CDR3 sequence: CASSGTEHEKLFF. CDR3 sequence (DNA): TGTGCCAGCTCCGGGACAGAGCATGAAAAACTGTTTTTT.

The rearrangement joins TRBV5-5 to TRBJ2-1, with D tentatively TRBD1 (5 bases). V was trimmed by 4 bases and J by 0 bases, leaving 14 bases between them. The CDR3 has 16 residues. Germline V lookup: CDR1 SGHKS, CDR2 YYEKEE (reference sequence). The CDR3 protein is CASSNLGADSYNEQFF. DNA of the CDR3: TGTGCCAGCAGCAACCTAGGGGCGGACTCCTACAATGAGCAGTTCTTC.

This clone was seen once. The V and J genes are TRBV5-4 and TRBJ2-7; D perhaps matches TRBD2 (6 bases). From germline, CDR1 is SGHNT and CDR2 YYREEE (reference sequence). The CDR3 loop spans 15 amino acids. V lost 4 bases and J 8 bases, leaving 22 bases between the germline ends. The CDR3 DNA reads as TGTGCCAGCAGCCCACCGGGGGAGAGGGAAGTGAAGCAGTACTTC. Its translation is CASSPPGEREVKQYF.

CDR3 nucleotides: TGTGCCAGCAGTCCCAGCCGGGACTACGAGCAGTACTTC. Translated: CASSPSRDYEQYF. The chain links TRBV12-3 or TRBV12-4 to TRBJ2-7, with D tentatively TRBD2 (5 bases). CDR3 length: 13 residues. V was clipped by 5 bases and J by 3 bases, with 11 bases between them.

The chain carries TRBV5-6 and TRBJ2-5; a possible D gene is TRBD2 (6 bases). V lost 0 bases to trimming and J lost 0 bases, with 12 bases between them. The germline V gene encodes CDR1 SGHDT and CDR2 YYEEEE. This CDR3 comprises 16 residues. The CDR3 DNA reads TGTGCCAGCAGCTTGGAGTGGGAGGAGTACCAAGAGACCCAGTACTTC. Its protein product is CASSLEWEEYQETQYF.

This clone came up once. The rearrangement uses TRBV5-4 and TRBJ2-7, with D possibly TRBD1 on 6 matching bases. The CDR3 runs to 14 residues. Germline CDR1 SGHNT, CDR2 YYREEE (reference sequence). Between the trimmed V and J ends, which lost 4 bases and 2 bases, there was a span of 13 bases. The CDR3 loop reads CASSPNRDTYEQYF. CDR3 nucleotides: TGTGCCAGCAGCCCTAACAGGGATACCTACGAGCAGTACTTC.

This chain uses TRBV7-9 with TRBJ1-2; the D gene is possibly TRBD1 (5 bases). Trimming left V 1 base short and J 2 bases short, with 11 bases between. CDR3 size: 15 residues. The germline gives CDR1 SEHNR, CDR2 FQNEAQ (reference sequence). The CDR3 DNA is TGTGCCAGCAGCTTAGGCAGGGTATCGAACTATGGCTACACCTTC. Its protein is CASSLGRVSNYGYTF.

This clone was picked up one time. The chain has TRBV6-1 and TRBJ1-1, with TRBD1 matching over 8 bases. V shed 2 bases, J shed 0 bases, and the junction held 5 bases outside the gene matches. This CDR3 region has 16 residues. In germline, CDR1 is MNHNS, CDR2 SASEGT. The CDR3 reads CASSERGTGMNTEAFF. CDR3 nucleotides: TGTGCCAGCAGTGAACGGGGGACAGGCATGAACACTGAAGCTTTCTTT.

In this sample, this clone turned up once. The CDR3 DNA follows: TGTGCCAGCAGCCCCCGACAGGGGGGAGATACGCAGTATTTT. As protein: CASSPRQGGDTQYF. V and J are TRBV9 and TRBJ2-3; 9 nucleotides agree with TRBD1. The CDR3 has 14 amino acids. Per the germline V gene, CDR1 is SGDLS and CDR2 is YYNGEE. The junction had 5 bases not matched to a gene; V was cut back by 4 bases and J by 5 bases.

CDR3 DNA sequence: TGTGCCAGCAGCTCCGGTCGGACAGGGTATAATTCACCCCTCCACTTT. Its protein is CASSSGRTGYNSPLHF. The V call is TRBV7-9, the J call TRBJ1-6; 8 nucleotides align to TRBD1. Germline V gene lookup returns CDR1 SEHNR and CDR2 FQNEAQ (reference sequence). The CDR3 loop spans 16 amino acids. With V trimmed by 4 bases and J by 4 bases, 6 bases remained unmatched.

V and J are TRBV28 and TRBJ1-5, with 10 bases aligning to TRBD1. Trimming cost V 1 base and J 5 bases; bases outside gene matches: 2. CDR1 and CDR2 (germline): MDHEN, SYDVKM. This CDR3 has 15 amino acids. The CDR3 region is CASSLLGTGDQPQHF. In DNA form, the CDR3 reads TGTGCCAGCAGTTTATTGGGGACAGGGGATCAGCCCCAGCATTTT.

The J gene is TRBJ2-7, the V gene TRBV21-1; the table gives TRBD2 as D, unverified against the DNA. TRBV21-1 is reported as a pseudogene. The CDR3 extends over 13 amino acids. CDR3 protein: CASRGGLRGEQYF. DNA of the CDR3: TGTGCCAGCAGGGGGGGACTACGGGGCGAGCAGTACTTC.

The chain recombines TRBV12-5 with TRBJ2-3; TRBD1 matches 8 bases. The V gene end was trimmed by 0 bases and the J gene end by 0 bases; junction bases not matched to a gene: 5. The CDR3 is 17 residues long. Germline CDR1 reads LGHNT; CDR2 reads FRNRAP. The CDR3 region has the DNA TGTGCTAGTGGTTTGGTCACAGGGGGGTCTAGCACAGATACGCAGTATTTT. The encoded protein is CASGLVTGGSSTDTQYF.

J is TRBJ2-2 and V is TRBV6-5; no definite D call. The CDR3 contains 15 residues. In germline, CDR1 is MNHEY, CDR2 SVGAGI. V was clipped by 6 bases and J by 2 bases, with 13 bases between them. The CDR3 sequence: CASRAKLTNTGELFF. Here the CDR3 DNA reads TGTGCCAGCAGGGCAAAACTAACCAACACCGGGGAGCTGTTTTTT.

The rearrangement uses TRBV7-9 and TRBJ2-5; D unclear. With 2 bases removed from V and 5 bases from J, the gap between germline ends came to 12 bases. The CDR3 has 14 amino acids. The V gene's germline CDR1 is SEHNR and CDR2 FQNEAQ (reference sequence). CDR3 protein: CASSLLRGWETQYF. CDR3 coding DNA: TGTGCCAGCAGCTTACTAAGAGGTTGGGAGACCCAGTACTTC.

This clone was detected a few times. In DNA form, the CDR3 reads TGTGCCAGTAGTTTCGGGACTAGCGGGGGTAAAGGGGAGACCCAGTACTTC. Protein sequence: CASSFGTSGGKGETQYF. The chain joins TRBV19 to TRBJ2-5; 14 nucleotides agree with TRBD2. The CDR3 spans 17 residues. Per the germline V gene, CDR1 is LNHDA and CDR2 is SQIVND (reference sequence). Trimming removed 5 bases from V and 5 bases from J; junction bases left unmatched: 10.

The gene calls are TRBV6-2 or TRBV6-3 and TRBJ2-1; 7 positions agree with TRBD2. Per the germline V gene, CDR1 is MNHEY and CDR2 is SVGEGT. This CDR3 region has 14 residues. V shed 4 bases, J shed 8 bases, and the junction held 8 bases outside the gene matches. CDR3 residues: CASSSPGLVYEQFF. CDR3 coding DNA: TGTGCCAGCAGTTCTCCTGGACTAGTCTATGAGCAGTTCTTC.

This clone was observed a handful of times. The rearrangement joins TRBV6-5 to TRBJ2-2; D is perhaps TRBD2 (6 bases). V lost 0 bases to trimming and J lost 6 bases, with 11 bases between them. The CDR3 loop spans 15 amino acids. Looked up from germline, CDR1 is MNHEY and CDR2 is SVGAGI. The CDR3 loop is CASSYSLSSAGELFF. The CDR3 DNA sequence: TGTGCCAGCAGTTACTCGCTGTCTAGCGCCGGGGAGCTGTTTTTT.

J is TRBJ2-5 and V is TRBV7-6; D not certain. Germline V gene data show CDR1 as SGHVS and CDR2 as FNYEAQ. The CDR3 is 15 amino acids. Deletions cut 4 bases from V and 5 bases from J, with 17 bases between. Here the CDR3 reads CASSSSGPNRETQYF. The CDR3 DNA sequence: TGTGCCAGCAGCTCATCGGGTCCCAATAGGGAGACCCAGTACTTC.